Listed below are T cell receptor beta chains from one sample, sequenced in a study of cytomegalovirus exposure and HLA in healthy donors. This table comes from immunoSEQ multiplex PCR, and its TCRdb copy is limited to in-frame clones, with some not included. The table records some 150,000 clones, over 70% of them present only once. The sample taken for sequencing was PBMCs. These receptors were collected from a male donor in good health and CMV-seronegative. Both conserved end residues are part of each CDR3. D genes are given only for firm matches. The listing skips clone size in some rows; elsewhere it reads once, few, many or a size class.

>-|TRBV7-2|TRBJ1-1|-
TGTGCCAGCAGCCCAACAGGGTATGGAGCTTTCTTT
CASSPTGYGAFF
>-|TRBV4-1|TRBJ2-7|TRBD1
TGCGCCAGCAGCCAAGATGGGACAGGGTACGAGCAGTACTTC
CASSQDGTGYEQYF
>once|TRBV5-4|TRBJ2-1|TRBD1
TGTGCCAGCAGCTTGGCCGACAGGGGGCCACCACCCTACAATGAGCAGTTCTTC
CASSLADRGPPPYNEQFF
>once|TRBV29-1|TRBJ2-7|-
TGCAGCACTAAATCAGGGGCCTACGAGCAGTACTTC
CSTKSGAYEQYF
>-|TRBV27|TRBJ2-1|-
TGTGCCAGCTACCTAACGGGAGAGAGAGATGAGCAGTTCTTC
CASYLTGERDEQFF
>-|TRBV10-2|TRBJ2-3|-
TGCGCCAGCAGTGATTCCGCGGTAACTAGCACAGATACGCAGTATTTT
CASSDSAVTSTDTQYF
>-|TRBV4-1|TRBJ2-3|-
TGCGCCAGCAGCCAAGTGCAGGGCACAGATACGCAGTATTTT
CASSQVQGTDTQYF
>-|TRBV30|TRBJ1-4|-
TGTGCCTGGAGGACAGGCGGAACTGAAAAACTGTTTTTT
CAWRTGGTEKLFF
>few|TRBV6-5|TRBJ2-5|TRBD2
TGTGCCAGCAGAGTAGCGGGAGAGGTGACCCAGTACTTC
CASRVAGEVTQYF
>-|TRBV5-6|TRBJ1-1|-
TGTGCCAGCAGCTACGTCGGCACTGAAGCTTTCTTT
CASSYVGTEAFF
>-|TRBV30|TRBJ2-5|TRBD2
TGTGCCTGGAGTTCGGGACTAGCGGGAGGGAGGGAGACCCAGTACTTC
CAWSSGLAGGRETQYF
>-|TRBV30|TRBJ1-4|TRBD1
TGTGCCTCACAGGGGGGTTCTAATGAAAAACTGTTTTTT
CASQGGSNEKLFF
>-|TRBV28|TRBJ2-5|TRBD1
TGTGCCAGCAGACCGGACCGGACAGGGGCGGTTGGGACCCAGTACTTC
CASRPDRTGAVGTQYF
>-|TRBV4-3|TRBJ2-5|-
TGCGCCAGCAGCCCGACACCGATTGGAGAGACCCAGTACTTC
CASSPTPIGETQYF
>few|TRBV5-1|TRBJ2-1|TRBD2
TGCGCCAGCAGCACCAACACTGGACTAGTCCATGAGCAGTTCTTC
CASSTNTGLVHEQFF
>-|TRBV7-9|TRBJ2-7|-
TGTGCCAGCTGGGACACTTACTACGAGCAGTACTTC
CASWDTYYEQYF
>-|TRBV5-1|TRBJ2-3|-
TGCGCCAGCAGCTTAGGACACAGCACAGATACGCAGTATTTT
CASSLGHSTDTQYF
>-|TRBV19|TRBJ1-5|-
TGTGCCAGTAGAACAGAAATACAGGAACAGCCCCAGCATTTT
CASRTEIQEQPQHF
>few|TRBV7-9|TRBJ2-7|-
TGTGCCAGCAGCTTAAGGGGAGAGCAGTACTTC
CASSLRGEQYF
>-|TRBV7-2|TRBJ2-7|TRBD2
TGTGCCAGCAGCTTTCCTAGCGGGGACTACGAGCAGTACTTC
CASSFPSGDYEQYF
>-|TRBV7-9|TRBJ1-4|TRBD1
TGTTCCAGCAGCCATCCAGGACAGGGGAGTGAAAAACTGTTTTTT
CSSSHPGQGSEKLFF
>-|TRBV7-9|TRBJ1-1|TRBD1
TGTGCCAGCAGCCCCATTCGAGGGACAGGGAAGAAGGACACTGAAGCTTTCTTT
CASSPIRGTGKKDTEAFF
>-|TRBV6-4|TRBJ1-2|TRBD1
TGTGCCAGCAGTGAGTCAGGACAGGTAGACTATGGCTACACCTTC
CASSESGQVDYGYTF
>-|TRBV9|TRBJ1-5|-
TGTGCCAGCAGCGCACAACCGACGGGATCGCCCCAGCATTTT
CASSAQPTGSPQHF
>-|TRBV29-1|TRBJ1-2|-
TGCAGCGTTGGACAGGCGGATGGCTACACCTTC
CSVGQADGYTF
>few|TRBV5-1|TRBJ2-5|-
TGCGCCAGCAGCTTGGTGCACGAGGGGACCCAGTACTTC
CASSLVHEGTQYF
>-|TRBV6-1|TRBJ2-7|TRBD1
TGTGCCAGCAGGCGACCGGGACAGCGTTCCTACGAGCAGTACTTC
CASRRPGQRSYEQYF